The 32 T cell receptor beta chains given below trace back to one sample, sequenced in a study of blood T cell repertoires in COVID-19. Data came from immunoSEQ multiplex PCR; TCRdb stores just in-frame clones and leaves some out. The data contain 300,000 to 350,000 clones, 87% of them singletons. The source material was peripheral blood. These receptors were collected from a man younger than 45 with COVID-19, enrolled during active disease.

This clone was counted between two and nine times. This chain links TRBV19 with TRBJ1-2; 8 bases are shared with TRBD1. V was pared by 1 base and J by 4 bases, with 5 bases of the junction left unmatched. The germline CDR1 and CDR2 sequences are LNHDA and SQIVND (reference sequence). CDR3 length: 15 residues. The CDR3 here is CASSIGAQGVYGYTF. In DNA form, the CDR3 reads TGTGCCAGTAGTATAGGGGCACAGGGGGTCTATGGCTACACCTTC.

The table lists this clone with a few counts. The chain combines TRBV4-2 with TRBJ2-7; 10 bases line up with TRBD2. The CDR3 is made up of 16 amino acids. Trimming at V came to 0 bases and at J to 3 bases, leaving 5 bases not matched to a gene. The germline CDR1 and CDR2 sequences are LGHNA and YNFKEQ. Here the CDR3 reads CASSQEWGTSVYEQYF. CDR3 nucleotide sequence: TGTGCCAGCAGCCAAGAGTGGGGGACTAGCGTCTACGAGCAGTACTTC.

The chain recombines TRBV28 with TRBJ1-3; D might be TRBD1 (6 bases). V lost 5 bases and J lost 0, with 11 bases in between. The CDR3 length is 15 residues. Germline values: CDR1 MDHEN, CDR2 SYDVKM. The CDR3 region is CASSTDRHSGNTIYF. In DNA form, the CDR3 reads TGTGCCAGCAGTACAGACAGGCACTCTGGAAACACCATATATTTT.

In DNA, the CDR3 is TGTGCCAGCAGCCAAGACTTTAGGGGGCAAGGAAAACTGTTTTTT. Residues: CASSQDFRGQGKLFF. The genes are TRBV4-2 and TRBJ1-4; 7 bases map to TRBD1. Germline CDR1 and CDR2: LGHNA and YNFKEQ. The CDR3 has 15 residues. Trimming at V came to 0 bases and at J to 10 bases, leaving 8 bases not matched to a gene.

The CDR3 sequence is CASSLPGLETQYF. CDR3 nucleotides: TGCGCCAGCAGCTTGCCAGGGCTAGAGACCCAGTACTTC. The chain has TRBV5-1 and TRBJ2-5; a possible D gene is TRBD1 (5 bases). The V gene's germline CDR1 is SGHRS and CDR2 YFSETQ. Trimming removed 1 base from V and 4 bases from J, with 8 bases in between. The CDR3 has 13 residues.

J is TRBJ1-4 and V is TRBV18, with 8 bases that match TRBD1. The CDR3 is made up of 16 amino acids. The ends lost 3 bases at V and 4 bases at J; junction bases unmatched: 7. Germline CDR1 is KGHSH and CDR2 is LQKENI. The CDR3 sequence is CASSPLGTGYNEKLFF. CDR3 in DNA: TGTGCCAGCTCACCCCTCGGGACAGGTTATAATGAAAAACTGTTTTTT.

This clone was observed a handful of times. The rearrangement joins TRBV2 to TRBJ2-7; 8 bases agree with TRBD1. Germline assignment: CDR1 SNHLY and CDR2 FYNNEI. The CDR3 runs 14 residues. V was clipped by 3 bases and J by 3 bases; unmatched bases: 4. The CDR3 reads CASSEATGGYEQYF. CDR3 nucleotides: TGTGCCAGCAGTGAGGCTACAGGGGGCTACGAGCAGTACTTC.

This clone showed up just once. V usage is TRBV10-3 and J usage is TRBJ1-1; 7 positions agree with TRBD1. This CDR3 is 14 amino acids long. The V gene's germline CDR1 is ENHRY and CDR2 SYGVKD. After removal of 5 bases from V and 0 bases from J, the junction contained 3 bases not matched to a gene. The CDR3 sequence: CAISNTGVNTEAFF. CDR3 sequence (DNA): TGTGCCATCAGTAACACAGGGGTGAACACTGAAGCTTTCTTT.

The genes are TRBV11-2 and TRBJ1-1; 8 bases are a match to TRBD1. The length of the CDR3 is 17 residues. Germline V gene sequence: CDR1 SGHAT, CDR2 FQNNGV. V lost 4 bases to trimming and J lost 2 bases; unmatched junction nucleotides: 12. The CDR3, as DNA: TGTGCCAGCAGCTCGAACGCAGGGGGCTTAGGAAACACTGAAGCTTTCTTT. This encodes CASSSNAGGLGNTEAFF. Drawing the rest from reference TRBV11-2 and TRBJ1-1, the complete variable domain is EAGVAQSPRYKIIEKRQSVAFWCNPISGHATLYWYQQILGQGPKLLIQFQNNGVVDDSQLPKDRFSAERLKGVDSTLKIQPAKLEDSAVYLCASSSNAGGLGNTEAFFGQGTRLTVV.

The V gene is TRBV27, the J gene TRBJ1-1, with a weak D call TRBD1 (5 bases). Germline V gives CDR1 MNHEY, CDR2 SMNVEV (reference sequence). Trimming took 6 bases from V and 7 from J, leaving 15 bases between them. The CDR3 is made up of 13 amino acids. CDR3 sequence: CASSLRGGHEAFF. CDR3 coding DNA: TGTGCCAGCAGCCTGAGGGGAGGACATGAAGCTTTCTTT.

The CDR3 region has the DNA TGTGCCAGCAGCCGCGACAGGGGCGTTCAGCCCCAGCATTTT. It specifies CASSRDRGVQPQHF. J is TRBJ1-5 and V is TRBV6-2 or TRBV6-3; 8 nucleotides line up with TRBD1. V shed 6 bases, J shed 6 bases, and the junction held 7 bases outside the gene matches. The CDR3 spans 14 residues. CDR1 and CDR2 (germline): MNHEY, SVGEGT.

This rearrangement joins TRBV6-5 to TRBJ2-2; 9 positions agree with TRBD1. V gave up 4 bases and J gave up 2 bases; unmatched junction bases: 5. This CDR3 contains 16 residues. Germline V gene lookup returns CDR1 MNHEY and CDR2 SVGAGI. The chain's CDR3 is CASSFYRGPNTGELFF. The CDR3 DNA sequence: TGTGCCAGCAGTTTTTACAGGGGGCCTAACACCGGGGAGCTGTTTTTT.

The chain carries TRBV3-1 (or the pseudogene TRBV3-2) and TRBJ2-1, with 12 bases lining up with TRBD2. The CDR3 has 15 amino acids. Trimming cost V 5 bases and J 8 bases; bases outside gene matches: 7. In germline, CDR1 is LGHDT, CDR2 YNNKEL (reference sequence). The DNA for the CDR3 is TGTGCCAGCAGCGTAACTAGCGGGAGGACCTATGAGCAGTTCTTC. This gives the protein CASSVTSGRTYEQFF.

The chain uses TRBV4-1 and TRBJ2-6; the D is unclear. CDR3 length: 14 amino acids. CDR1 and CDR2 (germline): MGHRA, YSYEKL. With 5 bases removed from V and 1 base from J, the gap between germline ends came to 6 bases. In DNA, the CDR3 is TGCGCCAGCAGCACCGGGTCTGGGGCCAACGTCCTGACTTTC. Encoded protein: CASSTGSGANVLTF.

The CDR3 reads CASSLATGGGQFF. The CDR3 coding sequence is TGTGCCAGCAGCTTGGCCACGGGAGGAGGGCAGTTCTTC. The chain has TRBV5-5 and TRBJ2-1, with 7 bases that match TRBD2. CDR1 is SGHKS, CDR2 YYEKEE, per germline (reference sequence). The CDR3 contains 13 residues. The V gene end was trimmed by 0 bases and the J gene end by 12 bases; junction bases not matched to a gene: 6.

The chain carries TRBV4-3 and TRBJ1-4; 7 bases align to TRBD1. This CDR3 comprises 16 residues. The germline V gene encodes CDR1 LGHNA and CDR2 YSLEER. Unmatched junction bases numbered 8, after V lost 4 bases and J lost 3 bases. CDR3 protein: CASSRNAQGANEKLFF. For the CDR3, the DNA is TGCGCCAGCAGCCGCAACGCCCAGGGGGCTAATGAAAAACTGTTTTTT.

This clone was seen only once. The chain combines TRBV7-3 with TRBJ2-2; 8 bases are shared with TRBD1. CDR1 and CDR2 from the germline V gene are SGHTA and FQGTGA. The CDR3 runs to 16 residues. V shed 2 bases and J 1 base; nucleotides not matched to a gene: 3. In DNA form, the CDR3 reads TGTGCCAGCAGCTTATTCGGGACAGGGAACACCGGGGAGCTGTTTTTT. Its protein product is CASSLFGTGNTGELFF.

This sequence joins TRBV7-9 and TRBJ1-2; 7 nucleotides agree with TRBD1. This CDR3 has 15 amino acids. Germline V CDR1 and CDR2: SEHNR, FQNEAQ (reference sequence). J lost 7 bases, V lost 5 bases, and 13 bases had no gene match. CDR3 coding DNA: TGTGCCAGCAGCCCTCGCCACGGGACAGATCCTGGCTACACCTTC. This codes for CASSPRHGTDPGYTF.

The genes are TRBV10-3 and TRBJ2-1; 9 bases match TRBD2. V lost 2 bases and J lost 6; bases outside the gene matches: 8. The CDR3 is 16 amino acids. Per germline, CDR1 ENHRY and CDR2 SYGVKD. CDR3 sequence: CAISENPAGGPNEQFF. The CDR3 nucleotides are TGTGCCATCAGTGAGAATCCAGCGGGGGGCCCCAATGAGCAGTTCTTC.

The chain combines TRBV2 with TRBJ2-7; 9 bases match TRBD1. Germline assignment: CDR1 SNHLY and CDR2 FYNNEI. The CDR3 loop spans 14 amino acids. V was clipped by 7 bases and J by 3 bases; unmatched bases: 7. The CDR3 here is CASNQQGAYYEQYF. CDR3 DNA sequence: TGTGCCAGCAATCAACAGGGGGCATACTACGAGCAGTACTTC.

The chain employs TRBV19 and TRBJ1-1, with 9 nucleotides matching TRBD1. Germline CDR1 LNHDA, CDR2 SQIVND (reference sequence). Germline trimming cut 1 base from V and 7 bases from J; bases unmatched to any gene: 7. CDR3 length: 15 amino acids. The CDR3 nucleotides read TGTGCCAGTAGTATAGGTGGGACAGGGCCGAGTGAAGCTTTCTTT. This codes for CASSIGGTGPSEAFF.

This clone was observed many times. CDR3 sequence: CASSPWGEETQYF. The CDR3 nucleotides read TGTGCCAGCTCACCATGGGGGGAAGAGACCCAGTACTTC. V is TRBV18 and J is TRBJ2-5; a weak D match, TRBD2 (6 bases). CDR1 is KGHSH and CDR2 is LQKENI in the germline V gene. Trimming left V 2 bases short and J 3 bases short, with 7 bases between. CDR3 size: 13 residues.

The rearrangement links TRBV7-2 to TRBJ2-2, with a possible D match to TRBD2 (5 bases). V shed 2 bases and J shed 3 bases, with 13 bases lying between them. The CDR3 runs to 16 residues. CDR1 and CDR2 from the germline V gene are SGHTA and FQGNSA. Written as DNA, the CDR3 is TGTGCCAGCAGCTTAAGGACGATCGGGGACACCGGGGAGCTGTTTTTT. Translating gives CASSLRTIGDTGELFF.

The V call is TRBV6-5, the J call TRBJ2-7; D is possibly TRBD1 (6 bases). The CDR3 is 15 residues long. Trimming pared 0 bases from V and 3 bases from J, leaving 12 bases between. CDR1 is MNHEY and CDR2 is SVGAGI in the germline V gene. The CDR3 sequence: CASSYSINRDYEQYF. CDR3 coding DNA: TGTGCCAGCAGTTACTCGATTAACAGGGACTACGAGCAGTACTTC.

This rearrangement joins TRBV5-6 to TRBJ2-7; D is unclear. Germline V lookup: CDR1 SGHDT, CDR2 YYEEEE. Trimming removed 1 base at V and 7 bases at J, with 15 bases between. The CDR3 totals 14 residues. The CDR3 bases are TGTGCCAGCAGCTTGTTCGGCGGCTACCTTGAGCAGTACTTC. Translation gives CASSLFGGYLEQYF.

This clone was counted a single time. The chain has TRBV5-1 and TRBJ2-1, with 9 nucleotides matching TRBD1. CDR1 and CDR2 (germline): SGHRS, YFSETQ. CDR3 length equals 17 residues. V lost 4 bases to trimming and J lost 9 bases; unmatched junction nucleotides: 17. DNA of the CDR3: TGCGCCAGCAGCCGTCGTACAGGGGGCCTAAATTCGGGTGAGCAGTTCTTC. This encodes CASSRRTGGLNSGEQFF.

The V and J genes are TRBV2 and TRBJ2-5; D might be TRBD1 (7 bases). The germline V gene encodes CDR1 SNHLY and CDR2 FYNNEI. CDR3 length: 16 amino acids. The V end lost 0 bases, the J end lost 3 bases, and 14 bases lay between the germline ends. Written as DNA, the CDR3 is TGTGCCAGCAGTGAAGCGGCCAGGGGGGTCGAAGAGACCCAGTACTTC. Its translation: CASSEAARGVEETQYF.

This sequence joins TRBV10-3 and TRBJ1-5; perhaps TRBD1 as D (6 bases). The ends were cut back, 2 bases at V and 4 bases at J, with 9 bases in the middle. CDR3 length: 14 residues. Germline V lookup: CDR1 ENHRY, CDR2 SYGVKD. The CDR3 DNA reads TGTGCCATCAGTGAGATCAGGGGTAATCAGCCCCAGCATTTT. It translates to CAISEIRGNQPQHF.

The chain combines TRBV5-4 with TRBJ1-5; possibly TRBD1 for D (6 bases). Deletions cut 0 bases from V and 11 bases from J, with 12 bases between. The germline V gene encodes CDR1 SGHNT and CDR2 YYREEE (reference sequence). The CDR3 covers 13 residues. The CDR3 sequence: CASSLAGELAQHF. The CDR3 DNA follows: TGTGCCAGCAGCTTGGCAGGGGAGCTGGCCCAGCATTTT. The whole variable domain, filled in from reference TRBV5-4 and TRBJ1-5, reads ETGVTQSPTHLIKTRGQQVTLRCSSQSGHNTVSWYQQALGQGPQFIFQYYREEENGRGNFPPRFSGLQFPNYSSELNVNALELDDSALYLCASSLAGELAQHFGDGTRLSIL.

The chain uses TRBV18 and TRBJ2-1; 8 bases line up with TRBD2. Germline V gene lookup returns CDR1 KGHSH and CDR2 LQKENI. Trimming removed 9 bases from V and 7 bases from J; junction bases left unmatched: 5. There are 12 residues in the CDR3. In DNA, the CDR3 is TGTGCCAGTGAAGTAGCGGGGAATGAGCAGTTCTTC. Its protein product is CASEVAGNEQFF.

The chain links TRBV4-2 to TRBJ2-2; 14 bases line up with TRBD2. V dropped 4 bases and J dropped 2; count of bases not matched to a gene: 6. Germline lookup yields CDR1 LGHNA and CDR2 YNFKEQ. This CDR3 comprises 18 residues. DNA for the CDR3: TGTGCCAGCAGCCGAGGACTAGCGGGGGGCCACAACACCGGGGAGCTGTTTTTT. This gives the protein CASSRGLAGGHNTGELFF.

The chain uses TRBV27 and TRBJ1-2; 12 bases align to TRBD1. Per germline, CDR1 MNHEY and CDR2 SMNVEV (reference sequence). The CDR3 runs to 16 residues. Germline trimming cut 2 bases from V and 7 bases from J; bases unmatched to any gene: 8. Here the CDR3 DNA reads TGTGCCAGCAGTTTAACCGGGACAGGGGGCGCTGGTGGCTACACCTTC. Translating gives CASSLTGTGGAGGYTF.